What follows are 11 T cell receptor beta chains derived from one specimen sequenced in a study of molecular identifiers for immune sequencing clone quantification. Each CDR3 protein is one row after TCRdb ran MiXCR on the PCR reads. The data contain about 640,000 distinct CDR3 sequences, 20% of them singletons. Input material: naive CD8+ T cells from blood, with Jurkat cell RNA spiked in. Subset denoted: FACS-sorted CD8+CD4-CCR7+CD45RA+ naive T cells. The origin of the receptors is a human donor in good health. Some libraries in this study had Jurkat cell RNA spiked in.

This clonotype was found many times. The chain couples TRBV6-1 to TRBJ2-7, with TRBD1 matching 10 bases. With V trimmed by 4 bases and J by 2 bases, 11 bases remained unmatched. The CDR3 has 17 residues. Germline V gives CDR1 MNHNS, CDR2 SASEGT. Here the CDR3 DNA reads TGTGCCAGCAGTGGTGGGGCCGGGACAGGGGACCCCTACGAGCAGTACTTC. Its translation: CASSGGAGTGDPYEQYF.

With regard to this clonotype: A much larger clone differs from this one at a single base, so this may be a read error. V is TRBV6-5 and J is TRBJ1-1; D uncertain. Looked up from germline, CDR1 is MNHEY and CDR2 is SVGAGI. V lost 0 bases and J lost 1, with 9 bases in between. The CDR3 runs to 15 residues. As DNA, the CDR3 is TGTGCCAGCAGTTACTCGCCGGCACAGAACACTGAAGCTTTCTTT. This encodes CASSYSPAQNTEAFF.

This clonotype was seen only a few times. This chain links TRBV27 with TRBJ1-2; possible D gene TRBD1, 5 bases. The V end lost 2 bases, the J end lost 8 bases, and 18 bases lay between the germline ends. CDR3 length: 15 residues. The V gene's germline CDR1 is MNHEY and CDR2 SMNVEV (reference sequence). CDR3 sequence reads: CASSLGGPLPRGYTF. Written as DNA, the CDR3 is TGTGCCAGCAGTTTAGGGGGACCGCTCCCCCGGGGCTACACCTTC.

With regard to this clonotype: Being one base from a much bigger clone, this may be a read error. The rearrangement joins TRBV7-6 to TRBJ1-3; weak D call: TRBD1 (5 bases). This CDR3 spans 15 amino acids. Germline CDR1 and CDR2: SGHVS and FNYEAQ. In DNA, the CDR3 is TGTGCCGGCAGCTTAGCTGTGACAGATGGAAACACCATATATTTT. This translates into CAGSLAVTDGNTIYF.

This clonotype was seen a few times. This chain connects TRBV5-4 to TRBJ2-2; 7 nucleotides line up with TRBD2. The CDR3 runs to 15 residues. The V segment lost 3 bases and the J segment 6 bases; nucleotides outside the gene matches: 8. Germline V gives CDR1 SGHNT, CDR2 YYREEE (reference sequence). CDR3 sequence: CASSYRGEEPGELFF. DNA of the CDR3: TGTGCCAGCAGCTACCGGGGGGAAGAGCCCGGGGAGCTGTTTTTT. Filled out from reference TRBV5-4 and TRBJ2-2, the complete variable domain reads ETGVTQSPTHLIKTRGQQVTLRCSSQSGHNTVSWYQQALGQGPQFIFQYYREEENGRGNFPPRFSGLQFPNYSSELNVNALELDDSALYLCASSYRGEEPGELFFGEGSRLTVL.

This clonotype showed up many times. The chain's CDR3 is CATKGEWEPQHF. The CDR3 DNA reads TGTGCCACGAAGGGGGAGTGGGAGCCCCAGCATTTT. The chain joins TRBV15 to TRBJ1-5, with D perhaps TRBD1 (6 bases). The CDR3 contains 12 residues. Per the germline V gene, CDR1 is LNHNV and CDR2 is YYDKDF (reference sequence). The ends were cut back, 9 bases at V and 8 bases at J, with 14 bases in the middle.

This clonotype was observed a handful of times. J is TRBJ1-2 and V is TRBV4-1; TRBD1 might be the D (6 bases). The V end was cut by 3 bases, the J end by 8 bases, with 13 bases between. The CDR3 is 13 amino acids. Germline V CDR1 and CDR2: MGHRA, YSYEKL. The CDR3, as DNA: TGCGCCAGCAGCCATATCAACAGGGACGGCTACACCTTC. Translated, it gives CASSHINRDGYTF.

This clonotype showed up just a few times. V and J are TRBV5-4 and TRBJ1-1; D perhaps matches TRBD1 (6 bases). From germline, CDR1 is SGHNT and CDR2 YYREEE (reference sequence). V was clipped by 2 bases and J by 6 bases, with 14 bases between them. This CDR3 is 14 amino acids long. DNA for the CDR3: TGTGCCAGCAGCTTTCGTGGGGGCGATCCTGAAGCTTTCTTT. This translates into CASSFRGGDPEAFF. Based on the CDR3 plus reference TRBV5-4 and TRBJ1-1, the full variable domain is ETGVTQSPTHLIKTRGQQVTLRCSSQSGHNTVSWYQQALGQGPQFIFQYYREEENGRGNFPPRFSGLQFPNYSSELNVNALELDDSALYLCASSFRGGDPEAFFGQGTRLTVV.

This chain uses TRBV29-1 with TRBJ2-2; D not resolved. Germline V gene data show CDR1 as SQVTM and CDR2 as ANQGSEA. The CDR3 spans 12 residues. The V end lost 6 bases, the J end lost 7 bases, and 12 bases lay between the germline ends. CDR3 nucleotides: TGCAGCGTCGTCCTGCCCTGCGGGGAGCTGTTTTTT. Translation: CSVVLPCGELFF.

There are many counts of this clonotype. The V and J genes are TRBV19 and TRBJ2-6, with a tentative D call TRBD1 (5 bases). This CDR3 has 15 amino acids. The germline V gene has CDR1 LNHDA and CDR2 SQIVND (reference sequence). The V and J ends lost 1 base and 2 bases respectively, with 6 bases between them. CDR3 residues: CASSIATAGANVLTF. The CDR3 bases are TGTGCCAGTAGTATAGCGACAGCTGGGGCCAACGTCCTGACTTTC.

A word on this clonotype: This may be a read error, as it is one base from a much larger clone. V gene TRBV4-3 combines with J gene TRBJ2-7, with 10 nucleotides matching TRBD2. This CDR3 comprises 15 residues. V shed 0 bases and J 6 bases; nucleotides not matched to a gene: 5. CDR1 and CDR2 (germline): LGHNA, YSLEER. CDR3 region: CASSQDRAGGSEQYF. CDR3 sequence (DNA): TGCGCCAGCAGCCAAGATCGAGCGGGAGGGTCCGAGCAGTACTTC.